The entry below gives a single T cell receptor beta chain sequence along with its context. In germline, CDR1 is LGHDT, CDR2 YNNKEL (reference sequence). V was clipped by 2 bases and J by 7 bases, with 8 bases between them. This CDR3 region has 12 residues. The age range of participants was about 18 to 100 years, with residence in under 30 US areas. The sample belongs to a study of blood T cell repertoires in COVID-19. Study context: The samples span acute and convalescent COVID-19 from the United States, Italy and Spain. In each case, the material was cDNA or gDNA derived from T cells, B-cell-depleted T cells, or PBMCs.

In the source study's methods: Reference gene primer amplification gave nucleated cell count estimates. The table came from immunoSEQ multiplex PCR; TCRdb's copy has only in-frame clones and leaves some out. V and J calls and clone size are given by that table; D and trimming were obtained from the DNA. This table holds some 48,000 clones, around 80% found once. The chain recombines TRBV3-1 (or the pseudogene TRBV3-2) with TRBJ1-2; no clear D gene. The clonotype comes from a woman aged 50 to 65 with acute COVID-19. Sequenced input: PBMCs or T cells enriched from blood (not recorded which). CDR3 sequence reads: CASSQIEGGYTF. The CDR3, as DNA: TGTGCCAGCAGCCAAATTGAGGGTGGCTACACCTTC.